This TCR beta chain was obtained from a study of shared clonotypes between healthy human individuals. The method was immunoSEQ multiplex PCR; TCRdb's version includes in-frame clones alone and lacks a portion of them. The sample contains a few hundred thousand clones, about 80% of which appear only once. Sequenced material: PBMCs. The receptor was isolated from a woman between 40 and 50 years old in good health. Some clones in this sample may be carry-over from other donors' samples.

The DNA of the CDR3 is TGCAGCGTTGAAGAACCAGGGCAGGCTAATGAAAAACTGTTTTTT. Its translation: CSVEEPGQANEKLFF. The chain employs TRBV29-1 and TRBJ1-4, with a weak D call TRBD1 (5 bases). Germline values: CDR1 SQVTM, CDR2 ANQGSEA. This CDR3 spans 15 amino acids. Trimming took off 0 bases at V and 3 bases at J, with 11 bases between the two ends.